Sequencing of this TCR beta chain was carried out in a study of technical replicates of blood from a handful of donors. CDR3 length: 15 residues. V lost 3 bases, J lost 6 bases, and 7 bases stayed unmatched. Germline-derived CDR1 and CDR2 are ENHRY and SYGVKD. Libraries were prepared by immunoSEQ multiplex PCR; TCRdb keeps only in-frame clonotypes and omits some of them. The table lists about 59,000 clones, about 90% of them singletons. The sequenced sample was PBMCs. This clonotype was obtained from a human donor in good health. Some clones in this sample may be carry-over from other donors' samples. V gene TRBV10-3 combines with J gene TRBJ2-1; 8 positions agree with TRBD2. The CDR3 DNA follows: TGTGCCATCAGTGAAGGCGGGGGGCGTACCAATGAGCAGTTCTTC. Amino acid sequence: CAISEGGGRTNEQFF.